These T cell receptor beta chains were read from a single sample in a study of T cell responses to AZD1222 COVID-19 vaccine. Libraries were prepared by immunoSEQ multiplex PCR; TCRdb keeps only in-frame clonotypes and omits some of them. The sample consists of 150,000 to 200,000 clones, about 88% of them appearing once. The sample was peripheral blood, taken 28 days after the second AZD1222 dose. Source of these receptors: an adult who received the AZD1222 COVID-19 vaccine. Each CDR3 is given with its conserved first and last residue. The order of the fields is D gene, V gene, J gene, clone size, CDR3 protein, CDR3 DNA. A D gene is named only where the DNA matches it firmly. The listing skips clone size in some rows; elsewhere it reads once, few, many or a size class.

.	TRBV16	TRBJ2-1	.	CASSPRDEQFF	TGTGCCAGCAGCCCCAGGGATGAGCAGTTCTTC
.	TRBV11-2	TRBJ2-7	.	CASSLESSVAYEQYF	TGTGCCAGCAGCTTAGAATCTAGCGTGGCCTACGAGCAGTACTTC
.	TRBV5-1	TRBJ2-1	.	CASSPDGTPTYNEQFF	TGCGCCAGCAGCCCGGACGGGACACCGACCTACAATGAGCAGTTCTTC
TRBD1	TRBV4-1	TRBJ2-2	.	CASSHRGSDTGELFF	TGCGCCAGCAGCCACAGGGGGTCGGACACCGGGGAGCTGTTTTTT
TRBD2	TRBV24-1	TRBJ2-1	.	CATSDSLGGTSYNEQFF	TGTGCCACCAGTGATAGCTTGGGGGGGACCTCCTACAATGAGCAGTTCTTC
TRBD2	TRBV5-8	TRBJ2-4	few	CASSLGTSGGNIQYF	TGTGCCAGCAGCCTCGGGACTAGCGGTGGGAACATTCAGTACTTC
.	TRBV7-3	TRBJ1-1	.	CAGPPGGSRKAFF	TGTGCCGGCCCACCGGGGGGGTCCCGGAAAGCTTTCTTT
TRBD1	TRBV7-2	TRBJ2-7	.	CASRQGPLYEQYF	TGTGCCAGCAGACAGGGGCCCCTCTACGAGCAGTACTTC
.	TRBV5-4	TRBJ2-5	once	CASSLDEVHQETQYF	TGTGCCAGCAGCTTGGATGAGGTCCATCAAGAGACCCAGTACTTC
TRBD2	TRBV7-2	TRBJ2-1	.	CASSLSSGSHNEQFF	TGTGCCAGCAGCTTATCTAGCGGGAGTCATAATGAGCAGTTCTTC
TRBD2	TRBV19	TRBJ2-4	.	CASSPGLAGGENIQYF	TGTGCCAGTAGTCCGGGACTAGCGGGAGGGGAAAACATTCAGTACTTC
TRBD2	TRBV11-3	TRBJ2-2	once	CASSSSSGSLNTGELFF	TGTGCCAGCAGCTCGTCAAGCGGGAGCCTGAACACCGGGGAGCTGTTTTTT
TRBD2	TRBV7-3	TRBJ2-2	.	CASSRSNRVPGGTGELFF	TGTGCCAGCAGCCGCTCCAACCGGGTCCCCGGGGGGACCGGGGAGCTGTTTTTT
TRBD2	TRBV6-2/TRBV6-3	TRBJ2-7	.	CASSRTSGSTYEQYF	TGTGCCAGCAGCCGGACTAGCGGGAGTACCTACGAGCAGTACTTC
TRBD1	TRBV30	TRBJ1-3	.	CAWSKRDRSSGNTIYF	TGTGCCTGGAGTAAACGGGACAGAAGCTCTGGAAACACCATATATTTT
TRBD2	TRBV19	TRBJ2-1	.	CASSGLAEAPNNEQFF	TGTGCCAGTAGTGGACTAGCGGAGGCCCCCAACAATGAGCAGTTCTTC
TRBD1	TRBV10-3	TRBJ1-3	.	CAIRTGSGNTIYF	TGTGCCATCAGGACAGGGTCCGGAAACACCATATATTTT
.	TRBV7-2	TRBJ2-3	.	CASSLDGQLTDTQYF	TGTGCCAGCAGCCTGGATGGACAGCTCACAGATACGCAGTATTTT
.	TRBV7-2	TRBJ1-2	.	CASSSAPGANYGYTF	TGTGCCAGCAGCTCCGCTCCGGGAGCTAACTATGGCTACACCTTC
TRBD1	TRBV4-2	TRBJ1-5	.	CASSQDVDRDNQPQHF	TGTGCCAGCAGCCAAGATGTGGACAGGGACAATCAGCCCCAGCATTTT
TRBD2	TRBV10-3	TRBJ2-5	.	CAISESMGLAGQETQYF	TGTGCCATCAGTGAGTCTATGGGACTAGCGGGTCAAGAGACCCAGTACTTC
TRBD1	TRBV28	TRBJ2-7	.	CASSWDRGYEQYF	TGTGCCAGCAGCTGGGACAGGGGGTACGAGCAGTACTTC
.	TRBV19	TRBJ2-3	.	CASNHQSTSTDTQYF	TGTGCCAGTAATCACCAGAGCACTAGCACAGATACGCAGTATTTT
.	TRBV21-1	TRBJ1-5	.	CASSKIGEGQPQHF	TGTGCCAGCAGCAAAATTGGGGAGGGGCAGCCCCAGCATTTT
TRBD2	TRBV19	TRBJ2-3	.	CASSISLAADTQYF	TGTGCCAGTAGTATATCACTAGCGGCGGATACGCAGTATTTT
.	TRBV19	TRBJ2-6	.	CASIGGVGANVLTF	TGTGCCAGTATCGGGGGCGTCGGGGCCAACGTCCTGACTTTC
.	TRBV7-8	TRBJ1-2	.	CASSVHPSNYGYTF	TGTGCCAGCAGCGTCCACCCTTCTAACTATGGCTACACCTTC
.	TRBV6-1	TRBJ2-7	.	CASVGGPQVGQYF	TGTGCCTCGGTCGGCGGACCCCAGGTGGGGCAGTACTTC